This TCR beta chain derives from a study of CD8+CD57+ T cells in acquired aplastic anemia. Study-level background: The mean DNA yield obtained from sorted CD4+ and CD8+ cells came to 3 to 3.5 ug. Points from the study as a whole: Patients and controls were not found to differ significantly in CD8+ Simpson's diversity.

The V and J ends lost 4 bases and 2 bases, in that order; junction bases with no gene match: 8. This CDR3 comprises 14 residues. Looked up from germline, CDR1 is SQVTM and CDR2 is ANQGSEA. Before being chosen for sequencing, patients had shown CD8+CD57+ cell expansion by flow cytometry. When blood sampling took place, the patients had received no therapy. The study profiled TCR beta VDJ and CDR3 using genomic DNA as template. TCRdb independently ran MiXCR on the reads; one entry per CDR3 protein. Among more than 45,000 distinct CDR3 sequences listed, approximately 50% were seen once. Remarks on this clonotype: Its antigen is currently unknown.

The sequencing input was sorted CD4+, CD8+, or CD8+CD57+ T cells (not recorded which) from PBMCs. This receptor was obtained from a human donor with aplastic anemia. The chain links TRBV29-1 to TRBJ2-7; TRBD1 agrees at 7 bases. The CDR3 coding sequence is TGCAGCGTTGTGGGAGCCGGGACAGCCTACGAGCAGTACTTC. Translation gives CSVVGAGTAYEQYF.